This TCR beta chain was sequenced during a study of T cell responses to AZD1222 COVID-19 vaccine. General study findings and limits: The donor cohort was predominantly white British with a female majority, and clonal diversity may have been underestimated. Repertoires were sampled only after the peak T cell response. Regions 160-218 and 743-854 held dominance among vaccine-associated CD4 TCRs, which spanned spike. Baseline seropositivity occurred in only a handful of AZD1222 recipients.

The CDR3 is made up of 14 amino acids. The germline gives CDR1 SNHLY, CDR2 FYNNEI. Trimming took 8 bases from V and 1 from J; bases not matched to a gene: 7. Regarding this clone: The antigen remains undetermined.

Clones were read by immunoSEQ multiplex PCR, and TCRdb kept only the in-frame ones, dropping some. In the table there are 100,000 to 150,000 clones, roughly nine tenths of which are singletons. The TCR comes from an adult who received the AZD1222 COVID-19 vaccine. This chain connects TRBV2 to TRBJ1-1, with 7 positions matching TRBD1. The input for sequencing was peripheral blood, taken 28 days after the second AZD1222 dose. CDR3 sequence (DNA): TGTGCCAGCGGCCCTCGACAGGGGAACACTGAAGCTTTCTTT. Residues: CASGPRQGNTEAFF.